Sequencing of this TCR beta chain was carried out in a study of shared clonotypes between healthy human individuals. Study outcomes and limitations: Relative to memory subsets, naive subsets generally showed larger estimated richness. About 5% was the fraction of naive CD4 clonotypes found shared across four donors. Generation of non-shared clonotypes was less probable than generation of clonotypes shared by all four donors.

CDR3 length: 15 residues. From germline, CDR1 is WSHSY and CDR2 SAAADI. V was shortened by 10 bases and J by 5 bases, with 20 bases between the two germline ends. Deep-level settings were used for running the assay. Assay used: immunoSEQ multiplex PCR; TCRdb lists only in-frame clones, some missing. The table has 2,100,000 or so clones, almost 96% seen once. A note on this clone: The antigen is not known.

The clonotype comes from a man aged 18 to 29 in good health. The V call is TRBV10-2, the J call TRBJ1-4; D uncertain. Source material: naive CD4+ T cells sorted from blood. This sample's subset: CD45RA+ positively selected. The CDR3 loop is CATRESGPENEKLFF. The CDR3 nucleotides are TGCGCCACCCGAGAGTCGGGTCCCGAGAATGAAAAACTGTTTTTT.